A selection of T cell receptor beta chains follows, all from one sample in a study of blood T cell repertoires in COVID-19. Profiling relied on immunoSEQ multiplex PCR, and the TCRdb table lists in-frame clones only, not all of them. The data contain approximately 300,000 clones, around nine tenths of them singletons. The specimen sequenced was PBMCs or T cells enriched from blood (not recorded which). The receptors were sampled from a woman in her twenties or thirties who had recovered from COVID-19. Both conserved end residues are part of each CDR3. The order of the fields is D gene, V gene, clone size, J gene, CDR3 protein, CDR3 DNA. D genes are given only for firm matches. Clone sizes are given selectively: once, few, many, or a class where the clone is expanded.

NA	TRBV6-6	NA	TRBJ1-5	CASSPPGNNQPQHF	TGTGCCAGCAGCCCCCCGGGGAACAATCAGCCCCAGCATTTT
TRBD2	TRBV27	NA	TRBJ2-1	CASRPGLASYNEQFF	TGTGCCAGCAGGCCGGGACTAGCATCCTACAATGAGCAGTTCTTC
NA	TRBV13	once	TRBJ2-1	CASSLGRTYNEQFF	TGTGCCAGCAGCTTAGGCCGTACCTACAATGAGCAGTTCTTC
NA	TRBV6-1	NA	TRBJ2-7	CASSENRLASSYEQYF	TGTGCCAGCAGTGAAAATCGGCTAGCGTCTTCCTACGAGCAGTACTTC
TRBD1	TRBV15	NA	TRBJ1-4	CATSSAGTGNEKLFF	TGTGCCACCAGCAGCGCCGGGACAGGAAATGAAAAACTGTTTTTT
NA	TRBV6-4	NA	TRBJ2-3	CASRKAPGAPADTQYF	TGTGCCAGCAGGAAAGCCCCAGGGGCGCCGGCAGATACGCAGTATTTT
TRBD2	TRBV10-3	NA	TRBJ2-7	CAISGAGGNEQYF	TGTGCCATCAGTGGGGCGGGAGGTAATGAGCAGTACTTC
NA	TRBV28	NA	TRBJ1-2	CASKAGGEAYGYTF	TGTGCCAGCAAAGCCGGCGGGGAGGCATATGGCTACACCTTC
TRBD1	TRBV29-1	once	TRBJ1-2	CSVEGDRDQANYGYTF	TGCAGCGTTGAAGGGGACAGGGATCAGGCTAACTATGGCTACACCTTC
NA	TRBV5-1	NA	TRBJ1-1	CASSLGASMNTEAFF	TGCGCCAGCAGCTTGGGAGCATCCATGAACACTGAAGCTTTCTTT
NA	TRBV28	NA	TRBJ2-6	CASSSYDSGANVLTF	TGTGCCAGCAGTTCCTACGACTCTGGGGCCAACGTCCTGACTTTC
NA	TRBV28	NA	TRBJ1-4	CASRGGATNEKLFF	TGTGCCAGCAGGGGTGGGGCCACTAATGAAAAACTGTTTTTT
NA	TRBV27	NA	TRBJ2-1	CASSSSQGYEQFF	TGTGCCAGCAGTTCATCACAGGGTTACGAGCAGTTCTTC
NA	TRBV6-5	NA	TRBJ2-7	CASSYSVQGGTYEQYF	TGTGCCAGCAGTTACTCGGTTCAGGGCGGAACCTACGAGCAGTACTTC
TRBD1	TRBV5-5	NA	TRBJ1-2	CASSLGGGHYSGYTF	TGTGCCAGCAGCTTAGGGGGCGGACATTATAGTGGCTACACCTTC
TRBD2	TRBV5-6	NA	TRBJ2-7	CATLPAGGSEQYF	TGTGCCACCCTGCCAGCGGGAGGCTCCGAGCAGTACTTC
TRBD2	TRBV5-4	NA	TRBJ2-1	CASSSSGLAPYNEQFF	TGTGCCAGCAGCTCCTCGGGACTAGCGCCCTACAATGAGCAGTTCTTC